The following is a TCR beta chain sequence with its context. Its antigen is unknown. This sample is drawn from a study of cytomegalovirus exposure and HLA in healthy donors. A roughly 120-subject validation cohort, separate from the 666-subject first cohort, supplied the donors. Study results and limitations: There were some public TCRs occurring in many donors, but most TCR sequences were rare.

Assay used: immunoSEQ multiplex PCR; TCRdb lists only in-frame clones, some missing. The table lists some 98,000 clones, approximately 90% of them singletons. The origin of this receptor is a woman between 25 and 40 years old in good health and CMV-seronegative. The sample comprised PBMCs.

The CDR3 sequence: CASSYGLVETQYF. The CDR3 DNA follows: TGTGCCAGCAGTTACGGACTTGTAGAGACCCAGTACTTC. The chain joins TRBV6-5 to TRBJ2-5; D may be TRBD2 (5 bases). The CDR3 length is 13 residues. Germline-derived CDR1 and CDR2 are MNHEY and SVGAGI. The V gene lost 2 bases and the J gene lost 4 bases, with 8 bases spanning the gap.